One T cell receptor beta chain is described in this entry. Its antigen is still unknown. The V end was cut by 2 bases, the J end by 10 bases, with 24 bases between. The germline V gene encodes CDR1 SGHAT and CDR2 FQNNGV. The CDR3 runs 18 residues. Some clones are missing from TCRdb's copy, which holds only in-frame ones; the method was immunoSEQ multiplex PCR. Among 120,000 or so clones listed, 90% were seen once. The sample belongs to a study of T cell responses to AZD1222 COVID-19 vaccine. Findings and limits, study-wide: White British donors predominated, females outnumbered males, and clonal diversity was possibly underestimated. Repertoires were obtained solely post-peak T cell response.

Sequenced material: peripheral blood, taken 28 days after the second dose of the MenACWY control vaccine. The receptor was isolated from an adult who received the MenACWY meningococcal vaccine as a control. The genes are TRBV11-2 and TRBJ1-6, with D possibly matching TRBD1 (6 bases). The CDR3: CASSLSFRSLTGNSPLHF. The DNA of the CDR3 is TGTGCCAGCAGCTTAAGCTTTCGGAGTTTGACAGGAAACTCACCCCTCCACTTT.